The next 23 T cell receptor beta chains were all read from a single sample in a study of cytomegalovirus exposure and HLA in healthy donors. The PCR employed 60 Vbeta primers together with 13 Jbeta primers. Libraries were prepared by immunoSEQ multiplex PCR; TCRdb keeps only in-frame clonotypes and omits some of them. The sample carries about 190,000 clones, 70% to 75% recorded once. Sequencing was done on a sample of PBMCs. The receptors here all came from a young man in good health and CMV-seropositive.

The chain is built from TRBV19 and TRBJ1-1, with D perhaps TRBD1 (6 bases). The CDR3 runs to 14 residues. Trimming stripped 7 bases from V and 4 bases from J, with 16 bases between. Germline V lookup: CDR1 LNHDA, CDR2 SQIVND (reference sequence). CDR3 loop: CASTRTERPTEAFF. The DNA of the CDR3 is TGTGCCAGTACCCGGACAGAACGGCCCACTGAAGCTTTCTTT.

The CDR3 nucleotides are TGTGCCAGCAGTTTTTGGGAGGGGGTGACTGAAGCTTTCTTT. Translating gives CASSFWEGVTEAFF. The rearrangement joins TRBV28 to TRBJ1-1; perhaps TRBD1 as D (6 bases). CDR3 length: 14 residues. In germline, CDR1 is MDHEN, CDR2 SYDVKM. V was cut by 3 bases and J by 5 bases, with 13 bases left in between.

On this clone: A read error may produce the germline difference seen at one junction end. The chain uses TRBV7-9 and TRBJ1-2; D gene uncertain. This CDR3 comprises 11 residues. CDR1 and CDR2 (germline): SEHNR, FQNEAQ (reference sequence). The CDR3 sequence: CSSSSETGYTF. CDR3 nucleotide sequence: TGTTCCAGCAGCTCCGAGACAGGCTACACCTTC.

The rearrangement joins TRBV5-6 to TRBJ2-7; 8 bases agree with TRBD2. Germline V gene lookup returns CDR1 SGHDT and CDR2 YYEEEE. The CDR3 totals 14 residues. Germline trimming cut 4 bases from V and 4 bases from J; bases unmatched to any gene: 7. The CDR3 DNA reads TGTGCCAGCAGCGGGGGACTAGGCCTATACGAGCAGTACTTC. Amino acid sequence: CASSGGLGLYEQYF. Full variable domain (remainder filled in from reference TRBV5-6 and TRBJ2-7): DAGVTQSPTHLIKTRGQQVTLRCSPKSGHDTVSWYQQALGQGPQFIFQYYEEEERQRGNFPDRFSGHQFPNYSSELNVNALLLGDSALYLCASSGGLGLYEQYFGPGTRLTVT.

V is TRBV19 and J is TRBJ2-4, with TRBD2 matching 7 bases. The length of the CDR3 is 14 residues. CDR1 is LNHDA and CDR2 is SQIVND in the germline V gene (reference sequence). Trimming at V came to 1 base and at J to 12 bases, leaving 9 bases not matched to a gene. The chain's CDR3 is CASSIVGREPTQYF. CDR3 sequence (DNA): TGTGCCAGTAGTATAGTAGGGCGGGAGCCCACTCAGTACTTC.

This clone was seen only once. V and J are TRBV9 and TRBJ1-1; 10 nucleotides line up with TRBD1. V lost 0 bases to trimming and J lost 1 base; unmatched junction nucleotides: 3. CDR3 length: 16 amino acids. Germline V gene data show CDR1 as SGDLS and CDR2 as YYNGEE. The CDR3 DNA is TGTGCCAGCAGCGTAGATAGGACAGGGGGGAACACTGAAGCTTTCTTT. As protein: CASSVDRTGGNTEAFF.

This rearrangement joins TRBV7-9 to TRBJ1-5, with 9 bases matching TRBD1. Germline trimming cut 5 bases from V and 5 bases from J; bases unmatched to any gene: 4. Germline V CDR1 and CDR2: SEHNR, FQNEAQ (reference sequence). The CDR3 loop spans 14 amino acids. As DNA, the CDR3 is TGTGCCAGCAGCCCGGGGACAGGGTATCAGCCCCAGCATTTT. Protein sequence: CASSPGTGYQPQHF.

The rearrangement joins TRBV27 to TRBJ2-7; 7 bases are shared with TRBD2. There are 16 residues in the CDR3. The ends lost 5 bases at V and 5 bases at J; junction bases unmatched: 15. Germline CDR1 reads MNHEY; CDR2 reads SMNVEV (reference sequence). CDR3 loop: CASSPISTSSLDEQYF. For the CDR3, the DNA is TGTGCCAGCAGTCCGATCTCGACTAGCTCCCTCGACGAGCAGTACTTC.

This clone was seen once. The rearrangement uses TRBV9 and TRBJ2-2; TRBD1 aligns across 7 bases. The V segment lost 3 bases and the J segment 5 bases; nucleotides outside the gene matches: 7. The CDR3 consists of 15 residues. Germline CDR1 is SGDLS and CDR2 is YYNGEE. In DNA form, the CDR3 reads TGTGCCAGCAGCGCCACAGGGGTTGGGACCGGGGAGCTGTTTTTT. The encoded protein is CASSATGVGTGELFF. Filled out from reference TRBV9 and TRBJ2-2, the complete variable domain reads DSGVTQTPKHLITATGQRVTLRCSPRSGDLSVYWYQQSLDQGLQFLIQYYNGEERAKGNILERFSAQQFPDLHSELNLSSLELGDSALYFCASSATGVGTGELFFGEGSRLTVL.

In the case of this clone: One junction end does not reproduce the germline sequence, and a read error may be involved. The V gene is TRBV11-2, the J gene TRBJ2-1; 13 bases map to TRBD2. Per germline, CDR1 SGHAT and CDR2 FQNNGV. The CDR3 has 17 amino acids. DNA of the CDR3: TGTGCCAGCACCTTAATACTAGCGGGAGGGCCGGGGAATGAGCAGTTCTTC. Translation: CASTLILAGGPGNEQFF. Drawing the rest from reference TRBV11-2 and TRBJ2-1, the complete variable domain is EAGVAQSPRYKIIEKRQSVAFWCNPISGHATLYWYQQILGQGPKLLIQFQNNGVVDDSQLPKDRFSAERLKGVDSTLKIQPAKLEDSAVYLCASTLILAGGPGNEQFFGPGTRLTVL.

This chain joins TRBV7-3 and TRBJ2-1; TRBD2 matches at 7 bases. This CDR3 comprises 15 residues. V lost 1 base, J lost 8 bases, and 8 bases stayed unmatched. Germline values: CDR1 SGHTA, CDR2 FQGTGA. CDR3 nucleotide sequence: TGTGCCAGCAGCTTAATTGCGGGAGATCGACATGAGCAGTTCTTC. This gives the protein CASSLIAGDRHEQFF.

CDR3 DNA sequence: TGTGCCATCAGTGATCTAGGCTCGCTCGCTGAGCAGTTCTTC. It specifies CAISDLGSLAEQFF. V gene TRBV10-3 combines with J gene TRBJ2-1; D gene uncertain. Germline V gene lookup returns CDR1 ENHRY and CDR2 SYGVKD. V lost 3 bases and J lost 9, with 15 bases in between. This CDR3 comprises 14 residues.

The chain uses TRBV2 and TRBJ1-5, with 9 bases lining up with TRBD1. The junction had 3 bases not matched to a gene; V was cut back by 5 bases and J by 4 bases. CDR1 is SNHLY, CDR2 FYNNEI, per germline. The CDR3 totals 14 residues. CDR3 sequence reads: CASSLGQGNQPQHF. The CDR3, as DNA: TGTGCCAGCAGTCTGGGACAGGGAAATCAGCCCCAGCATTTT.

The chain has TRBV10-3 and TRBJ2-1, with 9 bases that match TRBD2. Losses at the gene ends were 0 bases for V and 8 bases for J; bases not matched to a gene: 8. Per germline, CDR1 ENHRY and CDR2 SYGVKD. CDR3 length: 16 amino acids. CDR3 nucleotide sequence: TGTGCCATCAGTGAGTCAACTAGCGGGCCCGGCGATGAGCAGTTCTTC. Its protein is CAISESTSGPGDEQFF.

V gene TRBV23-1 combines with J gene TRBJ1-5; D is perhaps TRBD1 (5 bases). TRBV23-1 is given ORF status, its function remaining uncertain. The V and J ends lost 6 bases and 5 bases respectively, with 17 bases between them. This CDR3 is built from 15 residues. The CDR3, as DNA: TGCGCCAGCAGCCTCCAGGGTAAAGTCCATCAGCCCCAGCATTTT. Translation gives CASSLQGKVHQPQHF.

A few counts support this clone. The rearrangement links TRBV29-1 to TRBJ2-3; D unresolved. The ends were cut back, 6 bases at V and 1 base at J, with 8 bases in the middle. CDR3 size: 12 residues. Germline V gene data show CDR1 as SQVTM and CDR2 as ANQGSEA. The CDR3 loop is CSVFGRTDTQYF. The CDR3 bases are TGCAGCGTCTTCGGTCGCACAGATACGCAGTATTTT.

The chain links TRBV9 to TRBJ1-1; D may be TRBD1 (5 bases). CDR3 size: 16 residues. The V and J ends lost 0 bases and 0 bases respectively, with 12 bases between them. Germline V lookup: CDR1 SGDLS, CDR2 YYNGEE. CDR3 nucleotide sequence: TGTGCCAGCAGCGTAGGGGACCCGGGGGTGAACACTGAAGCTTTCTTT. Translating gives CASSVGDPGVNTEAFF.

The V call is TRBV30, the J call TRBJ2-7, with D maybe TRBD1 (6 bases). The CDR3 is 16 amino acids. Trimming removed 2 bases from V and 7 bases from J, with 24 bases in between. Germline CDR1 reads GTSNPN; CDR2 reads SVGIG (reference sequence). The CDR3 nucleotides are TGTGCCTGGAGTCCATTGGGGTCAGGGGCTAGGAAAGAGCAGTACTTC. This sequence encodes CAWSPLGSGARKEQYF.

There are a few counts of this clone. The V and J genes are TRBV2 and TRBJ2-6; D may be TRBD1 (5 bases). Trimming left V 6 bases short and J 3 bases short, with 9 bases between. The CDR3 runs to 14 residues. CDR1 and CDR2 from the germline V gene are SNHLY and FYNNEI. CDR3 nucleotides: TGTGCCAGCAGCAGCAGGGATGGGGCCAACGTCCTGACTTTC. This encodes CASSSRDGANVLTF.

This clone showed up just once. The chain has TRBV29-1 and TRBJ2-7, with 14 positions matching TRBD2. Germline trimming cut 6 bases from V and 0 bases from J; bases unmatched to any gene: 10. The CDR3 has 17 amino acids. Looked up from germline, CDR1 is SQVTM and CDR2 is ANQGSEA. Here the CDR3 reads CSVDGLAGGAGSYEQYF. The CDR3 DNA follows: TGCAGCGTGGATGGACTAGCGGGAGGTGCGGGCTCCTACGAGCAGTACTTC.

V gene TRBV28 combines with J gene TRBJ1-4, with a tentative D call TRBD1 (6 bases). Per the germline V gene, CDR1 is MDHEN and CDR2 is SYDVKM. This CDR3 contains 16 residues. V lost 3 bases, J lost 1 base, and 12 bases lay in between. The CDR3 sequence is CASSFLGAGTNEKLFF. The CDR3 DNA is TGTGCCAGCAGTTTCCTGGGGGCTGGAACTAATGAAAAACTGTTTTTT.

Concerning this clone itself: Other DNA sequences in this sample translate to the same CDR3. The chain combines TRBV5-4 with TRBJ2-7, with TRBD2 identical over 8 bases. In germline, CDR1 is SGHNT, CDR2 YYREEE (reference sequence). This CDR3 is built from 14 residues. The trim removed 3 bases at V and 0 bases at J, leaving 2 bases unmatched. CDR3 in amino acids: CASSSTSGSYEQYF. DNA of the CDR3: TGTGCCAGCAGCTCCACTAGCGGCTCCTACGAGCAGTACTTC.

The chain recombines TRBV2 with TRBJ2-7, with D possibly being TRBD1 (6 bases). This CDR3 contains 15 residues. With 7 bases removed from V and 4 bases from J, the gap between germline ends came to 20 bases. Germline CDR1 and CDR2: SNHLY and FYNNEI. CDR3 loop: CASKKQGDPGYEQYF. The CDR3 region has the DNA TGTGCCAGCAAGAAACAGGGAGACCCCGGTTACGAGCAGTACTTC. The complete variable domain, with remaining parts taken from reference TRBV2 and TRBJ2-7, reads EPEVTQTPSHQVTQMGQEVILRCVPISNHLYFYWYRQILGQKVEFLVSFYNNEISEKSEIFDDQFSVERPDGSNFTLKIRSTKLEDSAMYFCASKKQGDPGYEQYFGPGTRLTVT.